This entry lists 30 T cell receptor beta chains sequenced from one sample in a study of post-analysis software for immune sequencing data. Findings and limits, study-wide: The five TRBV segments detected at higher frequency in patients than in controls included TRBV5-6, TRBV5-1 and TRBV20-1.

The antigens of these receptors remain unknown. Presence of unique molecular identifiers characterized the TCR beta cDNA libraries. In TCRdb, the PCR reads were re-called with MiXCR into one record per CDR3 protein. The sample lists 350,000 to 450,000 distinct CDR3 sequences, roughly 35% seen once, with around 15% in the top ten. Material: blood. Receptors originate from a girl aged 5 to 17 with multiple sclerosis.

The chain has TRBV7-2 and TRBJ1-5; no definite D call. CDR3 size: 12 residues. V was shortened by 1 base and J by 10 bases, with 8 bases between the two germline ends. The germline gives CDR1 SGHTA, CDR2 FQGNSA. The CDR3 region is CASSLGGGPQHF. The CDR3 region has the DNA TGTGCCAGCAGCTTAGGGGGAGGTCCCCAGCATTTT.

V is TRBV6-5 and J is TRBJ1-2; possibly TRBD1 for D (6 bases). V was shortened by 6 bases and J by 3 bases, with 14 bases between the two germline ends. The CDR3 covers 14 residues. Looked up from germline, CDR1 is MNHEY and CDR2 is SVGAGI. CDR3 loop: CASRQTGGDYGYTF. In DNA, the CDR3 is TGTGCCAGCAGACAGACAGGAGGCGACTATGGCTACACCTTC.

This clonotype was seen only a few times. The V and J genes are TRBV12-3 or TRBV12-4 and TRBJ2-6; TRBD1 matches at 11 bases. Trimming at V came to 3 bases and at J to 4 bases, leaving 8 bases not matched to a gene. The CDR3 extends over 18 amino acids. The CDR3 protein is CASSLGGQGASGANVLTF. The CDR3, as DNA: TGTGCCAGCAGTTTGGGTGGACAGGGGGCTTCCGGGGCCAACGTCCTGACTTTC.

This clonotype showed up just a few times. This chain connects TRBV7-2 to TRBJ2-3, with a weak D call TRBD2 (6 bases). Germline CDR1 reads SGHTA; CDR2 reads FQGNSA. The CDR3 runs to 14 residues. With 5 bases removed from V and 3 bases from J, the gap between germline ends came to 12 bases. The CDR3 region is CASSRLGSTDTQYF. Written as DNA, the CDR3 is TGTGCCAGCAGCAGACTAGGGTCGACAGATACGCAGTATTTT.

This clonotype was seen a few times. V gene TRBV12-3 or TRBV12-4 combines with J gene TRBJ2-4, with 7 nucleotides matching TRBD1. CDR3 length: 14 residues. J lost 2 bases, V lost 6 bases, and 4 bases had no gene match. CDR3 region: CASSQGETKNIQYF. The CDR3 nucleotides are TGTGCCAGCAGCCAGGGGGAAACCAAAAACATTCAGTACTTC.

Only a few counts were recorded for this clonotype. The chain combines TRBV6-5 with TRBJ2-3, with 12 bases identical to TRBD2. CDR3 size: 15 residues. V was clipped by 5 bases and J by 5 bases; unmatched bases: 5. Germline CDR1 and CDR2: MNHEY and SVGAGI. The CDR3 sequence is CASSPPGLAGDTQYF. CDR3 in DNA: TGTGCCAGCAGTCCTCCGGGACTAGCGGGAGATACGCAGTATTTT.

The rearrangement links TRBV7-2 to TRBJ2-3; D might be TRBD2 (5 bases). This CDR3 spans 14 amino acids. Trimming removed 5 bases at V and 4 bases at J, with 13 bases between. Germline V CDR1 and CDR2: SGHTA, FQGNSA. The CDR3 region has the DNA TGTGCCAGCAGCCGGACGGGGAGTCCAGATACGCAGTATTTT. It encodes CASSRTGSPDTQYF.

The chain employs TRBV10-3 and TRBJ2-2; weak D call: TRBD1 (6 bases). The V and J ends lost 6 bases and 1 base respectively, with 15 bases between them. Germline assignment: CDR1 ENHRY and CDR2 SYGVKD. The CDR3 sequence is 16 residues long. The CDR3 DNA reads TGTGCCATCAGCCACTGGACAGAATTGAACACCGGGGAGCTGTTTTTT. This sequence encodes CAISHWTELNTGELFF.

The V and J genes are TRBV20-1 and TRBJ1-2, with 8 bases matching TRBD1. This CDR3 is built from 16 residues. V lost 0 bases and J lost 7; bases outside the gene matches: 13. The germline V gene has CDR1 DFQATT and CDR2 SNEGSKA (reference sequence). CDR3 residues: CSARDEPGQGYSGYTF. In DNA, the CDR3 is TGCAGTGCTAGAGATGAACCCGGACAGGGTTACTCTGGCTACACCTTC.

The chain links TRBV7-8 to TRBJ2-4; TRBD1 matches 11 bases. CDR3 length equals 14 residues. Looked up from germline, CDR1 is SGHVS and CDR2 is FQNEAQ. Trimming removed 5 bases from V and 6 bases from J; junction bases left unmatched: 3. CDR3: CASSQGTGGNIQYF. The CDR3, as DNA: TGTGCCAGCAGCCAAGGGACAGGGGGAAACATTCAGTACTTC.

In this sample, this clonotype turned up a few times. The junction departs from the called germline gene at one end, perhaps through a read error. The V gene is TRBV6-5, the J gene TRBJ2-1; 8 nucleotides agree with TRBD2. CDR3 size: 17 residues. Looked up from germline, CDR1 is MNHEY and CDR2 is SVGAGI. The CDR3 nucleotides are TGTGCCAGCAGTTTTCTGTTCACCGGGACTAGAGGCAATAAGCAGTTCTTC. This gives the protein CASSFLFTGTRGNKQFF.

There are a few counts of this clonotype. In nucleotides, the CDR3 is TGTGCCATCAGTGACCGAACCACCTATGGCTACACCTTC. Translating it yields CAISDRTTYGYTF. The chain combines TRBV10-3 with TRBJ1-2; D is ambiguous. Per germline, CDR1 ENHRY and CDR2 SYGVKD. The CDR3 is 13 residues long. Between the trimmed V and J ends, which lost 3 bases and 4 bases, there was a span of 9 bases.

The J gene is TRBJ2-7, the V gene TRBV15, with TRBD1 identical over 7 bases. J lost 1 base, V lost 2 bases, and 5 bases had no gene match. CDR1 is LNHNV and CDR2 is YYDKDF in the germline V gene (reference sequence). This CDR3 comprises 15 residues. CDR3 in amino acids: CATSRPPGQSYEQYF. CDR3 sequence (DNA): TGTGCCACCAGCAGACCCCCGGGACAGTCCTACGAGCAGTACTTC. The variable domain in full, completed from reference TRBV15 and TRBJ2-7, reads DAMVIQNPRYQVTQFGKPVTLSCSQTLNHNVMYWYQQKSSQAPKLLFHYYDKDFNNEADTPDNFQSRRPNTSFCFLDIRSPGLGDTAMYLCATSRPPGQSYEQYFGPGTRLTVT.

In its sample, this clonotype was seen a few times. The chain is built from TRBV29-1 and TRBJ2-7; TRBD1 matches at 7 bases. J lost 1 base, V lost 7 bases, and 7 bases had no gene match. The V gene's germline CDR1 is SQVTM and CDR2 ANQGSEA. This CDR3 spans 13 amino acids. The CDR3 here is CSATRTGSYEQYF. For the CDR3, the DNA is TGCAGCGCCACGCGGACAGGATCCTACGAGCAGTACTTC.

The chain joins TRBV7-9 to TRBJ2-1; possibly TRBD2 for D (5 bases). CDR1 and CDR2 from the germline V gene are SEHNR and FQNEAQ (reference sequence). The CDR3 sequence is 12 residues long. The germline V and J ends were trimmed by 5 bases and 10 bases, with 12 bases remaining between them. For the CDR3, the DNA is TGTGCCAGCAGCCGAGGGCTGAGAGAGCAGTTCTTC. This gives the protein CASSRGLREQFF.

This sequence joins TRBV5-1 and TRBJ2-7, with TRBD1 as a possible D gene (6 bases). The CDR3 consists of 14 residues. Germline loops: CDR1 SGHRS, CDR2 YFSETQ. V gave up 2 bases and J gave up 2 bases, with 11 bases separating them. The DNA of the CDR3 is TGCGCCAGCAGCTTTCAGGGGAGTCCCTACGAGCAGTACTTC. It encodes CASSFQGSPYEQYF.

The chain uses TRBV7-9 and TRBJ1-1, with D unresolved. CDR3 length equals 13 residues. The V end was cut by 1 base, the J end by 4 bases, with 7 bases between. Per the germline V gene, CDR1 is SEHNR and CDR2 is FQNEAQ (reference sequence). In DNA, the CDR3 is TGTGCCAGCAGCTTAGTCTTGGCCACTGAAGCTTTCTTT. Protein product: CASSLVLATEAFF. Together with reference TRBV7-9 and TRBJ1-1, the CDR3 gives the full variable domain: DTGVSQNPRHKITKRGQNVTFRCDPISEHNRLYWYRQTLGQGPEFLTYFQNEAQLEKSRLLSDRFSAERPKGSFSTLEIQRTEQGDSAMYLCASSLVLATEAFFGQGTRLTVV.

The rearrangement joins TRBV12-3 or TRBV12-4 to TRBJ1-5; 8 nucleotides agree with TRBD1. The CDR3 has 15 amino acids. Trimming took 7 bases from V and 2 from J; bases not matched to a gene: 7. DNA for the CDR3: TGTGCCAGCAAATCGGACAGGGAGGGCAATCAGCCCCAGCATTTT. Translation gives CASKSDREGNQPQHF.

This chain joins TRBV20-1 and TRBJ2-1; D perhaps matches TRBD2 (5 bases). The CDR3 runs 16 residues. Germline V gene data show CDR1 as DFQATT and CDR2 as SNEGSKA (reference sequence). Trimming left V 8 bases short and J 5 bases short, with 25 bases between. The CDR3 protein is CSTTTPDWNQNNEQFF. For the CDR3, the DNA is TGCAGTACTACGACCCCGGACTGGAACCAAAACAATGAGCAGTTCTTC.

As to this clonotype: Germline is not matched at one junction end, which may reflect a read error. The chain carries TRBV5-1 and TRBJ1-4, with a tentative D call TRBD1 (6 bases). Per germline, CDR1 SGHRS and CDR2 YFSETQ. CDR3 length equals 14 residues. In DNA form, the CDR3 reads TGCGCCAGCAGCTGGACAGCAACTAATGAAAAACGGTTTTTT. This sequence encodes CASSWTATNEKRFF.

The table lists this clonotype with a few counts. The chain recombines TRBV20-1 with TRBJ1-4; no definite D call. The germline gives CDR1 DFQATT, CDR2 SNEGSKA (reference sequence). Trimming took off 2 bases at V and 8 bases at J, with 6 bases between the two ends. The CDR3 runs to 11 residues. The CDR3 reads CSARHGEKLFF. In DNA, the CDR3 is TGCAGTGCTAGACACGGCGAAAAACTGTTTTTT.

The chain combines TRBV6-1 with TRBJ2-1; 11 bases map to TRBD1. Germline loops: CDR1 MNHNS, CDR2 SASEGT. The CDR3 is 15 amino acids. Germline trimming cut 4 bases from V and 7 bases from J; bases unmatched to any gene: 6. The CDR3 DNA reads TGTGCCAGCAGTGGGACCGGGACAGGGGGTAATGAGCAGTTCTTC. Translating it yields CASSGTGTGGNEQFF.

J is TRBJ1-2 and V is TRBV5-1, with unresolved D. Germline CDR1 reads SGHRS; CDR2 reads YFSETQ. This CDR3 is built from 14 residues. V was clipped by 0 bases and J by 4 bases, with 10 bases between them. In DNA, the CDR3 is TGCGCCAGCAGCTTGGGTCCAGACCCCTATGGCTACACCTTC. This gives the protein CASSLGPDPYGYTF.

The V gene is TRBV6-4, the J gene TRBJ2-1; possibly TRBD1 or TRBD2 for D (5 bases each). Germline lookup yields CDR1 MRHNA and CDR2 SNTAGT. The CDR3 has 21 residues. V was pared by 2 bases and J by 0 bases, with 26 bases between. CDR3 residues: CASSDTPLVGDLPSSYNEQFF. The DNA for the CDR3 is TGTGCCAGCAGTGACACCCCACTAGTGGGGGATTTACCTAGCTCCTACAATGAGCAGTTCTTC.

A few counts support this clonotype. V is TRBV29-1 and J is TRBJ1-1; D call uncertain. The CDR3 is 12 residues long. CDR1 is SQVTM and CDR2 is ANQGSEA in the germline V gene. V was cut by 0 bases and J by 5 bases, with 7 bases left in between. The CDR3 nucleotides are TGCAGCGTTGAAGATCTGGAAACTGAAGCTTTCTTT. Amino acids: CSVEDLETEAFF. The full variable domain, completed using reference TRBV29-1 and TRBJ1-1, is SAVISQKPSRDICQRGTSLTIQCQVDSQVTMMFWYRQQPGQSLTLIATANQGSEATYESGFVIDKFPISRPNLTFSTLTVSNMSPEDSSIYLCSVEDLETEAFFGQGTRLTVV.

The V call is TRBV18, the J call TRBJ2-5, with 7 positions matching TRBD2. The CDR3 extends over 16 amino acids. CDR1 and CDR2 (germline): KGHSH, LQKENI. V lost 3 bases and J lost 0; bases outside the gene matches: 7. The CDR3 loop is CASSPMTTSNQETQYF. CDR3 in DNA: TGTGCCAGCTCACCGATGACGACTAGCAACCAAGAGACCCAGTACTTC.

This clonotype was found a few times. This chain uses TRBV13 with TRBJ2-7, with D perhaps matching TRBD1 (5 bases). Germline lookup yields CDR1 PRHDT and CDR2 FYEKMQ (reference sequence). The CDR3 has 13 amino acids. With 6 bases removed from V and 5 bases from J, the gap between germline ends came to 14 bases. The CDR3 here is CASSPQDSHEQYF. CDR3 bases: TGTGCCAGCAGTCCACAGGATTCCCACGAGCAGTACTTC. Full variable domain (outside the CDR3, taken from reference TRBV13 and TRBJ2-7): AAGVIQSPRHLIKEKRETATLKCYPIPRHDTVYWYQQGPGQDPQFLISFYEKMQSDKGSIPDRFSAQQFSDYHSELNMSSLELGDSALYFCASSPQDSHEQYFGPGTRLTVT.

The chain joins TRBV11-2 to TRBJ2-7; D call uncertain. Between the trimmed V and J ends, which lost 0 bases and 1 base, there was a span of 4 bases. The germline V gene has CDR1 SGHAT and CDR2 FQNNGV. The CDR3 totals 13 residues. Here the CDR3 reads CASSLDPSYEQYF. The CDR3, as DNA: TGTGCCAGCAGCTTAGACCCATCCTACGAGCAGTACTTC.

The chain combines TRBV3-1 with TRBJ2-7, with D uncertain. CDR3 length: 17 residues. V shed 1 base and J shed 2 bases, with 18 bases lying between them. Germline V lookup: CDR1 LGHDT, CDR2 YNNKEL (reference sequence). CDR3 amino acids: CASSQAARPSTPYEQYF. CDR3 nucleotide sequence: TGTGCCAGCAGCCAAGCAGCGAGACCCAGCACCCCCTACGAGCAGTACTTC.

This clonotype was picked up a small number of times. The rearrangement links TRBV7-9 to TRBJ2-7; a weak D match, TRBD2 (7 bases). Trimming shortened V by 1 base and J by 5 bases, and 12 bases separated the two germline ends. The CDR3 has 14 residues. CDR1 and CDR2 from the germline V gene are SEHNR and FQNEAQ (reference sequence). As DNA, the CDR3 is TGTGCCAGCAGCTTAGGCGCGGGGGCAGACGAGCAGTACTTC. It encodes CASSLGAGADEQYF.